This TCR beta chain was profiled in a study of cytomegalovirus exposure and HLA in healthy donors. Study at large: Early release data held 75 million to 90 million unique TCRs from HLA-typed donors.

A word on this clone: The antigen is undetermined.

Use of 60 Vbeta and 13 Jbeta primers characterized the PCR. Only in-frame clones appear in the TCRdb table, and some are missing; sequencing was by immunoSEQ multiplex PCR. The table lists about 190,000 clones, 70% to 75% of them singletons. This CDR3 has 14 amino acids. Trimming at V came to 4 bases and at J to 2 bases, leaving 5 bases not matched to a gene. The germline CDR1 and CDR2 sequences are SGHKS and YYEKEE (reference sequence). Study-level findings and limits: In a later analysis, TCR beta V- and J-gene trimming showed a link to a missense DCLRE1C variant. TCR beta sequences numbering 16,951 were associated with HLA alleles at 0.05 false discovery rate in a later analysis.

Input material: PBMCs. The chain carries TRBV5-5 and TRBJ1-2; 7 bases match TRBD1. This TCR came from a man in his thirties or forties in good health and CMV-seropositive. The CDR3 reads CASSERTGNYGYTF. The CDR3 coding sequence is TGTGCCAGCAGCGAACGGACAGGAAACTATGGCTACACCTTC. Drawing the rest from reference TRBV5-5 and TRBJ1-2, the complete variable domain is DAGVTQSPTHLIKTRGQQVTLRCSPISGHKSVSWYQQVLGQGPQFIFQYYEKEERGRGNFPDRFSARQFPNYSSELNVNALLLGDSALYLCASSERTGNYGYTFGSGTRLTVV.